These 15 T cell receptor beta chains originate from one sample sequenced in a study of CD8 T cells in Susac syndrome. The RNA input was about 0.45 to 1 ug, and it was reverse transcribed with random hexamers. MiXCR, applied by TCRdb to the immunoSEQ multiplex PCR reads, yields one record per CDR3 protein. In the table there are about 210,000 distinct CDR3 sequences, over 90% of which are singletons. The sample taken for sequencing was CD4+ T cells from PBMCs. These receptors were collected from a human donor with Susac syndrome.

The V and J genes are TRBV30 and TRBJ2-5; the match to TRBD1 covers 7 bases. CDR1 and CDR2 from the germline V gene are GTSNPN and SVGIG (reference sequence). The CDR3 has 13 amino acids. With V trimmed by 2 bases and J by 5 bases, 5 bases remained unmatched. CDR3 loop: CAWSRGRGETQYF. The DNA for the CDR3 is TGTGCCTGGAGTCGGGGCAGGGGGGAGACCCAGTACTTC.

V gene TRBV20-1 combines with J gene TRBJ1-5; D remains unclear. V dropped 3 bases and J dropped 2 bases, with 17 bases sitting between them. The V gene's germline CDR1 is DFQATT and CDR2 SNEGSKA (reference sequence). The CDR3 has 16 residues. Written as DNA, the CDR3 is TGCAGTGCTAGGTCTCGGCCGGATTGGGGCAATCAGCCCCAGCATTTT. Translation: CSARSRPDWGNQPQHF.

The chain combines TRBV20-1 with TRBJ2-1; 11 bases fit TRBD2. V gave up 6 bases and J gave up 7 bases; unmatched junction bases: 8. The CDR3 runs 14 residues. CDR1 is DFQATT and CDR2 is SNEGSKA in the germline V gene (reference sequence). CDR3 loop: CSADPGLAENEQFF. Here the CDR3 DNA reads TGCAGTGCCGACCCGGGACTAGCGGAAAATGAGCAGTTCTTC.

V gene TRBV29-1 combines with J gene TRBJ1-1, with D maybe TRBD1 (5 bases). The CDR3 is 14 residues long. Germline lookup yields CDR1 SQVTM and CDR2 ANQGSEA. V lost 4 bases and J lost 2, with 14 bases in between. CDR3 loop: CSVVGGEGNTEAFF. CDR3 DNA sequence: TGCAGCGTTGTGGGGGGGGAGGGAAACACTGAAGCTTTCTTT.

V is TRBV7-2 and J is TRBJ2-3, with unresolved D. This CDR3 is 14 amino acids long. The germline V gene has CDR1 SGHTA and CDR2 FQGNSA. The V and J ends lost 2 bases and 0 bases respectively, with 6 bases between them. DNA for the CDR3: TGTGCCAGCAGCTTAATTAGGAGCACAGATACGCAGTATTTT. This translates into CASSLIRSTDTQYF.

The rearrangement joins TRBV6-6 to TRBJ2-2; D unclear. V lost 6 bases and J lost 8, with 16 bases in between. The CDR3 has 14 amino acids. CDR1 and CDR2 from the germline V gene are MNHNY and SVGAGI (reference sequence). CDR3 DNA: TGTGCCAGCAGACCCGCGGCCAAACCGGGGGAGCTGTTTTTT. This translates into CASRPAAKPGELFF.

This clonotype occurred once. The chain links TRBV6-2 or TRBV6-3 to TRBJ1-2; D ambiguous. Germline values: CDR1 MNHEY, CDR2 SVGEGT. The CDR3 extends over 14 amino acids. Trimming removed 0 bases at V and 4 bases at J, with 9 bases between. The CDR3 DNA reads TGTGCCAGCAGTTACTCGATCAGCGGCTATGGCTACACCTTC. Translated, it gives CASSYSISGYGYTF.

V and J are TRBV30 and TRBJ2-6, with D perhaps matching TRBD2 (6 bases). Germline CDR1 is GTSNPN and CDR2 is SVGIG (reference sequence). This CDR3 comprises 16 residues. Trimming took 5 bases from V and 0 from J, leaving 14 bases between them. The CDR3 spells CAWGPGVISGANVLTF. CDR3 coding DNA: TGTGCCTGGGGTCCGGGGGTGATCTCTGGGGCCAACGTCCTGACTTTC.

The CDR3 nucleotides are TGCAGTGCTAGAGCCATGACAGTTTCCTACGAGCAGTACTTC. It encodes CSARAMTVSYEQYF. This chain links TRBV20-1 with TRBJ2-7, with a weak D call TRBD1 (5 bases). The germline V gene has CDR1 DFQATT and CDR2 SNEGSKA (reference sequence). This CDR3 comprises 14 residues. V lost 1 base and J 1 base, leaving 11 bases between the germline ends.

V gene TRBV5-1 combines with J gene TRBJ2-3; D remains ambiguous. Germline values: CDR1 SGHRS, CDR2 YFSETQ. Trimming removed 7 bases at V and 0 bases at J, with 12 bases between. The CDR3 spans 14 residues. The CDR3 loop is CASGEGLSTDTQYF. The DNA of the CDR3 is TGCGCCAGCGGTGAAGGTTTAAGCACAGATACGCAGTATTTT.

V and J are TRBV6-2 or TRBV6-3 and TRBJ2-1, with D perhaps TRBD1 or TRBD2 (6 bases each). The V end was cut by 2 bases, the J end by 0 bases, with 14 bases between. The CDR3 runs 17 residues. Germline values: CDR1 MNHEY, CDR2 SVGEGT. CDR3 in DNA: TGTGCCAGCAGTTACACTCTCGGGGGCCCCTCCTACAATGAGCAGTTCTTC. Translating gives CASSYTLGGPSYNEQFF.

This chain links TRBV19 with TRBJ2-3, with unresolved D. Per the germline V gene, CDR1 is LNHDA and CDR2 is SQIVND (reference sequence). The CDR3 has 14 amino acids. Trimming took 5 bases from V and 2 from J, leaving 11 bases between them. The CDR3 loop is CASSQAPFTDTQYF. The CDR3 coding sequence is TGTGCCAGTAGTCAGGCGCCTTTCACAGATACGCAGTATTTT.

This chain connects TRBV27 to TRBJ1-2; D call uncertain. Trimming removed 2 bases at V and 2 bases at J, with 9 bases between. The germline V gene has CDR1 MNHEY and CDR2 SMNVEV (reference sequence). The CDR3 is made up of 14 amino acids. CDR3 nucleotides: TGTGCCAGCAGTTTAGTTGCAGGAAACTATGGCTACACCTTC. This codes for CASSLVAGNYGYTF.

This chain connects TRBV20-1 to TRBJ2-5; TRBD2 matches at 14 bases. J was trimmed by 5 bases and V by 3 bases; bases with no gene match: 5. Germline loops: CDR1 DFQATT, CDR2 SNEGSKA (reference sequence). CDR3 length equals 15 residues. CDR3 DNA sequence: TGCAGTGCTAGCCGACTAGCGGGGGGGCCGGAGACCCAGTACTTC. Protein sequence: CSASRLAGGPETQYF.

The chain combines TRBV20-1 with TRBJ1-1; D unresolved. Trimming stripped 4 bases from V and 6 bases from J, with 9 bases between. CDR3 length: 11 amino acids. Germline lookup yields CDR1 DFQATT and CDR2 SNEGSKA (reference sequence). CDR3 sequence reads: CSAKGPAEAFF. CDR3 sequence (DNA): TGCAGTGCTAAGGGCCCGGCTGAAGCTTTCTTT.